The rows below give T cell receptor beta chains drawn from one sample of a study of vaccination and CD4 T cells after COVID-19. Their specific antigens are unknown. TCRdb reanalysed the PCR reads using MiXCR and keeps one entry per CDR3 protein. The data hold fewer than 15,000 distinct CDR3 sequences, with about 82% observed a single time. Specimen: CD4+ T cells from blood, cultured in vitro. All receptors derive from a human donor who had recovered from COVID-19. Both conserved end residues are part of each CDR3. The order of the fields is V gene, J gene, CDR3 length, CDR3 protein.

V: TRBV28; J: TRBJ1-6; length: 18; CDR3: CASSYPSGYKRGDSPLHF
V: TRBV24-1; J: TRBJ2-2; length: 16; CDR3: CATSETTGLNTGELFF
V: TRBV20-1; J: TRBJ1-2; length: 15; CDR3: CSARGNRRTLYGYTF
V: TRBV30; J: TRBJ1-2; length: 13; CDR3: CAWDLLTGRGYTF
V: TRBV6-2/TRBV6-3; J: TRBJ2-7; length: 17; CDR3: CASMTSSAAGLSYEQYF
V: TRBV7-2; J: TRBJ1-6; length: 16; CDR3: CASSFSTVGRDSPLHF
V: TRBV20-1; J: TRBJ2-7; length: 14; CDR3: CSARDSGTLDEQYF
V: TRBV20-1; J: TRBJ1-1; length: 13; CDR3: CSARDEFEAEAFF
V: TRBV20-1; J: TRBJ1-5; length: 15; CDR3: CSASWRSYSNQPQHF
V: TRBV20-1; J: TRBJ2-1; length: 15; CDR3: CSASSGSLSYNEQFF
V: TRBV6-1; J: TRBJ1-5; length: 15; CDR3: CASRLLGLGNQPQHF
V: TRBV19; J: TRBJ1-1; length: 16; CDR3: CASSIRSVSTNTEAFF
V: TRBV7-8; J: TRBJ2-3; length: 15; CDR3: CASSSLAGAQDTQYF
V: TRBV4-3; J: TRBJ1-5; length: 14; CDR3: CASSQGHSVQPQHF
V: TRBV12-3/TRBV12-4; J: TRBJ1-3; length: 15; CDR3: CASSRTGGPLNTIYF
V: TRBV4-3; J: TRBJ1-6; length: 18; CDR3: CASSQDSRGSSYNSPLHF
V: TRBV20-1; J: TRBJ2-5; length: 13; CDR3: CSARPSGWETQYF
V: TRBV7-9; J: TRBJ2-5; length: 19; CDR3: CASSPFPPTSPVYQETQYF
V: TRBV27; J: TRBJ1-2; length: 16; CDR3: CASSFVRGSVNYGYTF
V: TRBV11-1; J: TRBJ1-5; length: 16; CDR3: CASSLGAILSNQPQHF
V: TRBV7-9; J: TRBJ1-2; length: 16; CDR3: CASSGSGSRQGQGYTF
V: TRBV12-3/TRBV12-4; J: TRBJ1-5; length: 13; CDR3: CASSYRQGSPQHF
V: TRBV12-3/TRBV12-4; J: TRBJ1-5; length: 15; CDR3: CASSLARGATQPQHF
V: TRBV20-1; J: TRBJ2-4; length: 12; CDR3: CSASPGVNIQYF
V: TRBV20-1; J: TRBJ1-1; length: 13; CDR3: CSAKGSVNTEAFF
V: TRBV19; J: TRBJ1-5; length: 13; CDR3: CASSIVRFQPQHF
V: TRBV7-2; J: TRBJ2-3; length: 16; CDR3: CASSLGSGIFPDTQYF
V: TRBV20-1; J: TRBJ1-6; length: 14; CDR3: CSARESWARSPLHF
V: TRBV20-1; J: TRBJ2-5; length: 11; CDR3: CSATGIEAQYF
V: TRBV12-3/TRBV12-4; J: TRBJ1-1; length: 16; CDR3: CASNLWRGQLNTEAFF
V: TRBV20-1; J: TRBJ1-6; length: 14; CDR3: CSASRQGYNSPLHF
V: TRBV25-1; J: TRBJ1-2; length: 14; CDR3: CASSEKNMGYGYTF
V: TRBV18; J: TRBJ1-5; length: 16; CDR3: CASSPTVARGNQPQHF
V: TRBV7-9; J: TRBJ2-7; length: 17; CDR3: CASSLAIGTSGRDEQYF
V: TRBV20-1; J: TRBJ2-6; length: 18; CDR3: CSAETMGHWGSGANVLTF
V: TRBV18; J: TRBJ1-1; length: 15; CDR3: CASSPRQGPGTEAFF
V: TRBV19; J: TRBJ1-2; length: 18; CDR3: CASSTSPGQGIGVGGYTF
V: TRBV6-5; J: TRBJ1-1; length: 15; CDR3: CASSYSGLMNTEAFF
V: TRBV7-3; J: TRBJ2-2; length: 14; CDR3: CASSLRSSAGELFF
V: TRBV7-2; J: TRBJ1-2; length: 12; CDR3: CASSLGGGGYTF
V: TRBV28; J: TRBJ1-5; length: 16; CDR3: CASSLGGQNNNQPQHF
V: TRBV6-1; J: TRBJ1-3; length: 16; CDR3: CASRPELNPSGNTIYF
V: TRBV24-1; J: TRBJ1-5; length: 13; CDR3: CATRGGSNQPQHF
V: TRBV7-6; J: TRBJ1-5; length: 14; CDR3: CASSLDEGNQPQHF
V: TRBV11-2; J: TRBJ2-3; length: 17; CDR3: CASSHVPPPSSTDTQYF
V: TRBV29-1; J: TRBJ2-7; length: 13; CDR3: CSVTGTGVGEQYF
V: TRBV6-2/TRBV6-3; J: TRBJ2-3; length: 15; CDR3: CASSYSPISTDTQYF
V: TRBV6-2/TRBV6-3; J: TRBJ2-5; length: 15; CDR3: CASSLITGTVGTQYF
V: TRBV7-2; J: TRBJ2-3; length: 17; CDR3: CASSYAGTSGFRDTQYF
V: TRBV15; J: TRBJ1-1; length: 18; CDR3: CATSRDRGTRVMNTEAFF
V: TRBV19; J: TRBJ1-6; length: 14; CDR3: CASSITGPKSPLHF
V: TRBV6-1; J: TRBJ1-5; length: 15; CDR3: CASSPDLRRDQPQHF